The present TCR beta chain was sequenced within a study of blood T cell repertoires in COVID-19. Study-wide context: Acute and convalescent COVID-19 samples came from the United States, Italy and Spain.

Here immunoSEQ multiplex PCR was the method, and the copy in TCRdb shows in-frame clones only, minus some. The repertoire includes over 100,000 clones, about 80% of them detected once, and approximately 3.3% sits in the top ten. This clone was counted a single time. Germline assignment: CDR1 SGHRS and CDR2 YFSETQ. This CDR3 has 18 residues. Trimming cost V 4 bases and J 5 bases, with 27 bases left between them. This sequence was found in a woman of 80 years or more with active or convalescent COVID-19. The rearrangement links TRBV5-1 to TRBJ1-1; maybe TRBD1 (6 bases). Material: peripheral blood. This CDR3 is CASSINSQGNRPGTEAFF. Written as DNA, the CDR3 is TGCGCCAGCAGCATAAATTCACAGGGTAACCGTCCGGGGACTGAAGCTTTCTTT.